This is a list of T cell receptor beta chains from one sample in a study of response to subunit inactivated influenza vaccine. Each CDR3 protein gets one entry after TCRdb re-called the RT-PCR reads with MiXCR. The sample carries 800,000 to 1,000,000 distinct CDR3 sequences, 20% to 25% recorded once. Sequences were derived from PBMCs from blood, sampled roughly 5 days after vaccination. These receptors all come from a man aged 45-65 years who received an inactivated influenza vaccine. Each CDR3 is given with its conserved first and last residue. The D gene is left open where the match is weak. Expanded clones get a size class; other rows say once, few or many, or leave the size out.

TRBD2	TRBJ2-3	TRBV2	few	CASSNLRELDTQYF	TGTGCCAGCAGTAATTTGCGGGAGCTAGATACGCAGTATTTT
.	TRBJ1-1	TRBV6-1	few	CASSEDSWTEAFF	TGTGCCAGCAGTGAAGACAGTTGGACTGAAGCTTTCTTT
.	TRBJ2-7	TRBV7-2	few	CASSLGHSFATEQYF	TGTGCCAGCAGCTTAGGACATTCCTTTGCGACCGAGCAGTACTTC
.	TRBJ2-5	TRBV11-2	.	CASSLWGQGIGTQYF	TGTGCCAGCAGCTTATGGGGTCAGGGTATAGGGACCCAGTACTTC
TRBD1	TRBJ1-6	TRBV15	once	CATSRDATGGSPLHF	TGTGCCACCAGCAGAGATGCGACAGGGGGTTCACCCCTCCACTTT
.	TRBJ2-1	TRBV6-1	.	CASPRGGLVNEQFF	TGTGCCAGCCCACGAGGTGGGCTGGTCAATGAGCAGTTCTTC
.	TRBJ2-3	TRBV24-1	.	CATSGVGGPDTQYF	TGTGCCACCAGTGGGGTCGGGGGCCCAGATACGCAGTATTTT
TRBD2	TRBJ2-1	TRBV12-3/TRBV12-4	many	CASSTSGRAREQFF	TGTGCCAGCAGCACTAGCGGGAGGGCCCGTGAGCAGTTCTTC
TRBD2	TRBJ2-5	TRBV5-1	once	CASSAGTSGGPVLAQYF	TGCGCCAGCAGCGCCGGGACTAGCGGGGGGCCCGTGTTGGCCCAGTACTTC
TRBD1	TRBJ2-7	TRBV28	few	CASTSGTGNYEQYF	TGTGCCAGCACTTCGGGGACAGGGAACTACGAGCAGTACTTC
TRBD1	TRBJ2-1	TRBV18	many	CASSRLQGAGYNEQFF	TGTGCCAGCTCACGTCTACAGGGGGCTGGGTACAATGAGCAGTTCTTC
TRBD2	TRBJ2-7	TRBV18	.	CASSDQLAVSYEQYF	TGTGCCAGCTCAGATCAACTAGCGGTTTCCTACGAGCAGTACTTC
.	TRBJ1-1	TRBV6-1	.	CASTQDWGATEAFF	TGTGCCAGCACCCAAGATTGGGGGGCGACTGAAGCTTTCTTT
.	TRBJ2-6	TRBV4-3	.	CASSQVHRRGANVLTF	TGCGCCAGCAGCCAAGTGCATCGGCGAGGGGCCAACGTCCTGACTTTC